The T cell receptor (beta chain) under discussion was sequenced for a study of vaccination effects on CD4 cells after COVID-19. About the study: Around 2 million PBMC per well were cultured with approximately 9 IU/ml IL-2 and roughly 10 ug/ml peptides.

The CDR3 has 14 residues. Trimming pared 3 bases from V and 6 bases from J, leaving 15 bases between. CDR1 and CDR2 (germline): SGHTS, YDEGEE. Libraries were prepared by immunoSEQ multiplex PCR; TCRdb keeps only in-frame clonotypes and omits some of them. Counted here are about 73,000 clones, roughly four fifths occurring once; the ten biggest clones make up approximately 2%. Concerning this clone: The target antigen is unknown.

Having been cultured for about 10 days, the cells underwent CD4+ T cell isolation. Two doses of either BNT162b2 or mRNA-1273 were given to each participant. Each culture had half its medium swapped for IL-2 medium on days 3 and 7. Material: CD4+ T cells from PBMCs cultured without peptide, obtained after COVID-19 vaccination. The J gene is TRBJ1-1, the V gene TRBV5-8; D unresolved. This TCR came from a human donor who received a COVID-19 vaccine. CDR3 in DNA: TGTGCCAGCAGCTGGTCGGGAATCAGCTCTGAAGCTTTCTTT. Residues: CASSWSGISSEAFF.